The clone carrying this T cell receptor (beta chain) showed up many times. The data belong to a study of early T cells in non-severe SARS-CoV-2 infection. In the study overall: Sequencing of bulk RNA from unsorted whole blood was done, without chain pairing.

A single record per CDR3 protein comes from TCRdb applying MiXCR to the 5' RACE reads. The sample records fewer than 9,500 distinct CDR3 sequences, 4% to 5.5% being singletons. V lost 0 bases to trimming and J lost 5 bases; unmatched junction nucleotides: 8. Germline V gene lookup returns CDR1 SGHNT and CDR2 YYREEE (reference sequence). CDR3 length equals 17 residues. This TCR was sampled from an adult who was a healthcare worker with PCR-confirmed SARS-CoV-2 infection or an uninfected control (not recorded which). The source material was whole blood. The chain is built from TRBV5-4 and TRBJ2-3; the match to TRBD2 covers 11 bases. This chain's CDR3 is CASSLVWLAGGEDTQYF. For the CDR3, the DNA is TGTGCCAGCAGCTTGGTTTGGCTAGCGGGAGGAGAAGATACGCAGTATTTT.